This T cell receptor beta chain was captured in a study of blood T cell repertoires in COVID-19. Overall study: COVID-19 samples collected from the United States, Italy and Spain covered acute and convalescent phases. T cells, B-cell-depleted T cells, or PBMCs supplied cDNA or gDNA.

As originally analysed: How many nucleated cells were present was estimated from reference gene primer amplification. The table came from immunoSEQ multiplex PCR; TCRdb's copy has only in-frame clones and leaves some out. The V and J calls and clone size were taken over from that table, and D and trimming were inferred from the DNA. This sample has under 55,000 clones; 88% occur once, and the top ten carry approximately 15%. Germline V lookup: CDR1 LNHDA, CDR2 SQIVND (reference sequence). The CDR3 totals 18 residues. J was trimmed by 0 bases and V by 5 bases; bases with no gene match: 13. The clonotype comes from a human donor in a cohort sampled during active COVID-19. This chain links TRBV19 with TRBJ1-5; TRBD1 matches at 7 bases. Sequencing was done on a sample of peripheral blood. In nucleotides, the CDR3 is TGTGCCAGTAGTGCCGGGGACAGAGAAACCGTTAGCAATCAGCCCCAGCATTTT. Amino acid sequence: CASSAGDRETVSNQPQHF. The whole variable domain, filled in from reference TRBV19 and TRBJ1-5, reads DGGITQSPKYLFRKEGQNVTLSCEQNLNHDAMYWYRQDPGQGLRLIYYSQIVNDFQKGDIAEGYSVSREKKESFPLTVTSAQKNPTAFYLCASSAGDRETVSNQPQHFGDGTRLSIL.